This TCR beta chain was retrieved from a study of T cell repertoires in cytomegalovirus infection. As for the study in general: CMV infection together with matching HLA type was indicated by public TCR beta signatures.

This CDR3 is built from 17 residues. Findings of the study overall: Identification of carriers of CMV plus the relevant HLA was performed using cumulative public TCR beta family frequency. It was HLA-C-restricted CMV-specific TCR beta clonotypes that dominated the response ex vivo.

MiXCR was run by TCRdb on the reads, yielding one entry per CDR3 protein. The table includes hundreds of thousands of distinct CDR3 sequences, approximately 33% detected once. To note about this clonotype: Its antigen is not known. One end of the junction is discordant with germline, which a read error may explain.

The chain couples TRBV12-3 or TRBV12-4 to TRBJ2-1, with 7 bases aligning to TRBD2. This sequence originates from a human donor in good health (CMV status not recorded). Some clones in this sample may be carry-over from other donors' samples. The material sequenced was PBMCs. The CDR3 spells CASSPRTRTDSYIEQFF. The CDR3 DNA sequence: TGTGCCAGCAGCCCTCGGACTAGAACTGACTCCTACATTGAGCAGTTCTTC.